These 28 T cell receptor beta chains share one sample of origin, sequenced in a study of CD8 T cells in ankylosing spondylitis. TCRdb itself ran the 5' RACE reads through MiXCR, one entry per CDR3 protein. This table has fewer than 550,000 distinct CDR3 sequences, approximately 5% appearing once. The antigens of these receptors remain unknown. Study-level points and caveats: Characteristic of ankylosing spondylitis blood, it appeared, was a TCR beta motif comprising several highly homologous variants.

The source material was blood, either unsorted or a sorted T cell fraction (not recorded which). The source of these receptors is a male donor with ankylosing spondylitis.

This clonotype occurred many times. CDR3 DNA sequence: TGCAGTGCTAGAGATTCCCTCGGGAACACTGAAGCTTTCTTT. Its protein product is CSARDSLGNTEAFF. The chain couples TRBV20-1 to TRBJ1-1; D is unresolved. Germline V lookup: CDR1 DFQATT, CDR2 SNEGSKA (reference sequence). Between the trimmed V and J ends, which lost 0 bases and 1 base, there was a span of 9 bases. This CDR3 has 14 amino acids.

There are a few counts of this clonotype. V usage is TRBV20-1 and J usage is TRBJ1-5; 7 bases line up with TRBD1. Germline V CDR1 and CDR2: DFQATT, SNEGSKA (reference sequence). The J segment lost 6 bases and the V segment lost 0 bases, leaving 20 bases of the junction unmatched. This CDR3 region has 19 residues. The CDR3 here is CSARDFAGTDPPAGQPQHF. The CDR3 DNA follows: TGCAGTGCTAGAGATTTTGCCGGGACAGACCCCCCAGCTGGTCAGCCCCAGCATTTT.

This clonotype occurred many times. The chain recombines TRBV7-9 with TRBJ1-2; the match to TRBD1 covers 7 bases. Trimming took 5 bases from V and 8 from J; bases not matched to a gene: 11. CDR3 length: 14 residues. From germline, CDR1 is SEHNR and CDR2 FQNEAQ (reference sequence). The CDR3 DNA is TGTGCCAGCAGCCCGGACACAGGGGTTGGCGGCTACACCTTC. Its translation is CASSPDTGVGGYTF.

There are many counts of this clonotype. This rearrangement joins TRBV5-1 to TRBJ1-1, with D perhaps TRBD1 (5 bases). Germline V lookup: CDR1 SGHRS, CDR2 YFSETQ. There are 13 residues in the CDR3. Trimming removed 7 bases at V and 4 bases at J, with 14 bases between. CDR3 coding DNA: TGCGCCAGCGGCGAATGGGGCGTCACTGAAGCTTTCTTT. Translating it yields CASGEWGVTEAFF.

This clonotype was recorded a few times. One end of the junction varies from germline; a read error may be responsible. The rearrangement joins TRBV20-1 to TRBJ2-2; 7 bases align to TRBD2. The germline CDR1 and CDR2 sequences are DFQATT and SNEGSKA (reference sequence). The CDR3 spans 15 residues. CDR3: CCARRNPGGTGELFF. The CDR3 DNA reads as TGCTGTGCTAGGAGAAATCCGGGAGGAACCGGGGAGCTGTTTTTT.

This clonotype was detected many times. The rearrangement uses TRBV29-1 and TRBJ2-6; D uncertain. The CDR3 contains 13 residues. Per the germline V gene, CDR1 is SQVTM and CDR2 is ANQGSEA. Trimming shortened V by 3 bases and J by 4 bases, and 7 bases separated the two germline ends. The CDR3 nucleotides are TGCAGCGTTGACCTAACAGGGGCCAACGTCCTGACTTTC. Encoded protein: CSVDLTGANVLTF.

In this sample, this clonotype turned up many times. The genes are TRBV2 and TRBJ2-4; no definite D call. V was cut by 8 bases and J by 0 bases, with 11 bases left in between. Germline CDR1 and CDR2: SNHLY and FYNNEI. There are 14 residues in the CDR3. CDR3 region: CASCQTLAKNIQYF. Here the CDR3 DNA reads TGTGCCAGCTGCCAAACCTTAGCCAAAAACATTCAGTACTTC.

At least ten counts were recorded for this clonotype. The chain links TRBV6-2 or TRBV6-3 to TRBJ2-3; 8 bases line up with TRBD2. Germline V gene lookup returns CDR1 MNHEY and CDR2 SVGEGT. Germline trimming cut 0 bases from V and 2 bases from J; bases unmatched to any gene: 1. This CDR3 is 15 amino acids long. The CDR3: CASSYSGGATDTQYF. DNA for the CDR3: TGTGCCAGCAGTTACTCCGGGGGGGCCACAGATACGCAGTATTTT.

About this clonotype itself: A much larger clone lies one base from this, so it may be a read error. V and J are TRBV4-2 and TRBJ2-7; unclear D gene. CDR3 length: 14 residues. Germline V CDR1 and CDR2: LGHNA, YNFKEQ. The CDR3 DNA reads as TGTACCAGCAGCCAAGAAGATAGGTTCTACGAGCAGTACTTC. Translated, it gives CTSSQEDRFYEQYF.

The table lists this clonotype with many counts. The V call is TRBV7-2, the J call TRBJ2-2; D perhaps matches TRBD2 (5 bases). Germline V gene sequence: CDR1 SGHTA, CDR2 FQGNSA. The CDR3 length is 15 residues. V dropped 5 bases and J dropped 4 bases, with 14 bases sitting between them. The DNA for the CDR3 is TGTGCCAGCAGCATACGAGGGCCGGGCACCGGGGAGCTGTTTTTT. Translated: CASSIRGPGTGELFF.

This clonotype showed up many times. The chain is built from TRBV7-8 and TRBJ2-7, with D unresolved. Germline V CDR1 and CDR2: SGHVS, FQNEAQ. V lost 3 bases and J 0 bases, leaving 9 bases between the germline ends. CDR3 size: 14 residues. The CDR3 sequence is CASSFVGISYEQYF. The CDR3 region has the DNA TGTGCCAGCAGCTTCGTTGGCATCTCCTACGAGCAGTACTTC.

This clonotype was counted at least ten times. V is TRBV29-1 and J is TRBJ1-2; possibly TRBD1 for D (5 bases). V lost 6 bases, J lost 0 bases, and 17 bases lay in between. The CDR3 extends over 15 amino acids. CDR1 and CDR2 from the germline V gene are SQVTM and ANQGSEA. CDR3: CSVLSGGWPNYGYTF. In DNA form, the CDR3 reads TGCAGCGTCCTTTCTGGGGGTTGGCCTAACTATGGCTACACCTTC.

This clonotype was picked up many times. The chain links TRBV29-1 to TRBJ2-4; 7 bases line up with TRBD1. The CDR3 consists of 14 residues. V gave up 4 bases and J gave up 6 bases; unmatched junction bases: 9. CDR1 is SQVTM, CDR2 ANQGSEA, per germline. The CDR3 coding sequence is TGCAGCGTTGCGATCAGGGGGATTGGAAACATTCAGTACTTC. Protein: CSVAIRGIGNIQYF.

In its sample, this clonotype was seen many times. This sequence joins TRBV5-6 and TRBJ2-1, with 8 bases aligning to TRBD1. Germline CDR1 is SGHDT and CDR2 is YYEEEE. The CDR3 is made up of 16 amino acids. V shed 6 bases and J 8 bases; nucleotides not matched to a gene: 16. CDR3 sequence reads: CASKPGGQDPGYEQFF. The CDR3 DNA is TGTGCCAGCAAACCTGGGGGACAGGACCCAGGGTATGAGCAGTTCTTC.

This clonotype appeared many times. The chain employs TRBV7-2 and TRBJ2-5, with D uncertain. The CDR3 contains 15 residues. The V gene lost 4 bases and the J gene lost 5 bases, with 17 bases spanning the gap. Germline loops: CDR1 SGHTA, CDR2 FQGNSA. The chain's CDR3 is CASSSSGMVWETQYF. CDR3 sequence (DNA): TGTGCCAGCAGCTCCTCTGGGATGGTGTGGGAGACCCAGTACTTC. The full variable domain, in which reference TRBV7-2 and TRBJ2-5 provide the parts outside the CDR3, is GAGVSQSPSNKVTEKGKDVELRCDPISGHTALYWYRQSLGQGLEFLIYFQGNSAPDKSGLPSDRFSAERTGGSVSTLTIQRTQQEDSAVYLCASSSSGMVWETQYFGPGTRLLVL.

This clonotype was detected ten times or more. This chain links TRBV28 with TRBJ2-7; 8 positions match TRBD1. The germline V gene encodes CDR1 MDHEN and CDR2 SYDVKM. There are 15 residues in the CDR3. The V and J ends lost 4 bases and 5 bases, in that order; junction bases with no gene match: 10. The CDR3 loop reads CASSWSRTGTHEQYF. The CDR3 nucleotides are TGTGCCAGCAGTTGGTCAAGGACAGGGACCCACGAGCAGTACTTC.

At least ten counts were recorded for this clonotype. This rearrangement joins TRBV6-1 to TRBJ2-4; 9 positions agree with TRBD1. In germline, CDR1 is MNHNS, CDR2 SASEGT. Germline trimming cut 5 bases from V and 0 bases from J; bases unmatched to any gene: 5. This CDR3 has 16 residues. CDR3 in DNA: TGTGCCAGCAGTATCACAGGGGGCTCAGCCAAAAACATTCAGTACTTC. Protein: CASSITGGSAKNIQYF.

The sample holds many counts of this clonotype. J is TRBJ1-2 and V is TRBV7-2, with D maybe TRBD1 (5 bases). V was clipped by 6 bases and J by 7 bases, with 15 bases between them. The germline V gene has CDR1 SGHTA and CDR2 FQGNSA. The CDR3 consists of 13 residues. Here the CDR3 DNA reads TGTGCCAGCAGGCACGCGGACACAACTGGCTACACCTTC. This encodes CASRHADTTGYTF.

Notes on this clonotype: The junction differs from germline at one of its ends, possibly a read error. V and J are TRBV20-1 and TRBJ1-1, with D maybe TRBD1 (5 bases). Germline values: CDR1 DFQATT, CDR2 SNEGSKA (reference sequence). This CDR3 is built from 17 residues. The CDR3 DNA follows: TGCTGTGCTCGTCCGGGACTCCGGGGAGTAAGAAACACTGAAGCTTTCTTT. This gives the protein CCARPGLRGVRNTEAFF.

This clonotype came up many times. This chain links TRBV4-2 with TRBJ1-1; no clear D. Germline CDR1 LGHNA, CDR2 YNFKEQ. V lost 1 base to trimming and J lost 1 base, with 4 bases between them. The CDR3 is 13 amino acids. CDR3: CASSQARNTEAFF. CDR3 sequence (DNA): TGTGCCAGCAGCCAAGCCAGGAACACTGAAGCTTTCTTT.

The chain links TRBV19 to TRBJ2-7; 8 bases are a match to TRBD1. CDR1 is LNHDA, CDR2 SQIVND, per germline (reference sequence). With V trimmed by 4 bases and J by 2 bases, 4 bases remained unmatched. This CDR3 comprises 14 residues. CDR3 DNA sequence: TGTGCCAGTAGTACCTGGGACAGGACCTACGAGCAGTACTTC. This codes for CASSTWDRTYEQYF.

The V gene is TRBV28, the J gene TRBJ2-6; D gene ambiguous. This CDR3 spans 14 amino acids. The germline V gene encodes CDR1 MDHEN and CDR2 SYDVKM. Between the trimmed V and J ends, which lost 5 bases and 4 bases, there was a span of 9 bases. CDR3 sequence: CASSSVMGANVLTF. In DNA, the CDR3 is TGTGCCAGCAGTAGCGTGATGGGGGCCAACGTCCTGACTTTC.

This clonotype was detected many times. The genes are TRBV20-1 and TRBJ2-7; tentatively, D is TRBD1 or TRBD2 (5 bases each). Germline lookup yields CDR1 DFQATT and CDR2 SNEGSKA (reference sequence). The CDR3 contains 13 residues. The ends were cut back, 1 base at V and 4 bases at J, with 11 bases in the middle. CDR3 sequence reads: CSARALGPYEQYF. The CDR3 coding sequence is TGCAGTGCTAGAGCTTTGGGACCTTACGAGCAGTACTTC.

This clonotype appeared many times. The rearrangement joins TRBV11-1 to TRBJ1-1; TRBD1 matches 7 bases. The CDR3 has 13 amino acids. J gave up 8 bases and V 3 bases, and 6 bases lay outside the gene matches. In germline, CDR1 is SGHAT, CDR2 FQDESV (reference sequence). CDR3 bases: TGTGCCAGCAGCTTGAGACAGGGCAAAGAAGCTTTCTTT. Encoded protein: CASSLRQGKEAFF.

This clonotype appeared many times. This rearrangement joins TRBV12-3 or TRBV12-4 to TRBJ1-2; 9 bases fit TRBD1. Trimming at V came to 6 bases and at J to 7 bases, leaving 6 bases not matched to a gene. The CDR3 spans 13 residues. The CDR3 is CASSPTGGVGYTF. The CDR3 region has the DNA TGTGCCAGCAGCCCCACAGGGGGCGTTGGCTACACCTTC.

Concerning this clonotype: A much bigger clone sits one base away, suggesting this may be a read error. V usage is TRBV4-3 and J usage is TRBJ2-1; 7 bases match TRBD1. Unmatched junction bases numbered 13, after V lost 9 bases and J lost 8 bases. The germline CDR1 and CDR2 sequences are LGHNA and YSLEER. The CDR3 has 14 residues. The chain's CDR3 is CARRVQGLSDEQFF. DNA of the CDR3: TGCGCCAGAAGGGTACAGGGGTTAAGCGATGAGCAGTTCTTC.

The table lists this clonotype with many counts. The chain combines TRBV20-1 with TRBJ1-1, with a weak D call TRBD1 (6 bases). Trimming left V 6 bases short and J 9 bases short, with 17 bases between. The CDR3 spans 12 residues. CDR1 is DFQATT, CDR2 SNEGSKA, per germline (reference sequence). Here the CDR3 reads CSAQRGVRKAFF. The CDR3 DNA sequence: TGCAGTGCCCAAAGGGGGGTCAGGAAAGCTTTCTTT.

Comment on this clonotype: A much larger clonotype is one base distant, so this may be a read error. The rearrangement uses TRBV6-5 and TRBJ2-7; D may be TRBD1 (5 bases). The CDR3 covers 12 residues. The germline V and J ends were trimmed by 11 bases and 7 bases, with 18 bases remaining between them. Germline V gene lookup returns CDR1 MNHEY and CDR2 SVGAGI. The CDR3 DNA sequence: TGTGCCGACAGTGAGGACGTCTCTGAGCAGTACTTC. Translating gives CADSEDVSEQYF.